The 10 T cell receptor beta chains in this list originate from one sample, sequenced in a study of T cell responses to AZD1222 COVID-19 vaccine. Produced via immunoSEQ multiplex PCR; TCRdb's table is partial and in-frame only. The sample has some 120,000 clones, 70% to 90% seen once. The sequencing here drew on peripheral blood, taken on day 0 of AZD1222 vaccination. The receptors here all came from an adult in good health.

The genes are TRBV28 and TRBJ2-6, with D hard to call. CDR1 and CDR2 (germline): MDHEN, SYDVKM. V was pared by 4 bases and J by 1 base, with 2 bases between. CDR3 length: 13 residues. In nucleotides, the CDR3 is TGTGCCAGCAGTTCATCTGGGGCCAACGTCCTGACTTTC. Its protein is CASSSSGANVLTF.

The chain employs TRBV3-1 (or the pseudogene TRBV3-2) and TRBJ2-3; no definite D call. Trimming took off 3 bases at V and 5 bases at J, with 6 bases between the two ends. This CDR3 is built from 12 residues. Germline V CDR1 and CDR2: LGHDT, YNNKEL (reference sequence). This chain's CDR3 is CASSQSRDTQYF. The CDR3 bases are TGTGCCAGCAGCCAGTCGCGAGATACGCAGTATTTT.

The chain employs TRBV5-6 and TRBJ1-4, with TRBD1 matching 8 bases. The junction had 4 bases not matched to a gene; V was cut back by 0 bases and J by 0 bases. CDR3 length: 17 residues. The germline V gene encodes CDR1 SGHDT and CDR2 YYEEEE. CDR3 DNA: TGTGCCAGCAGCTTGGGGACAGGGCTTGCAACTAATGAAAAACTGTTTTTT. Translated, it gives CASSLGTGLATNEKLFF.

This chain connects TRBV4-2 to TRBJ2-2; D gene ambiguous. Germline assignment: CDR1 LGHNA and CDR2 YNFKEQ. This CDR3 comprises 17 residues. Trimming left V 1 base short and J 4 bases short, with 16 bases between. Here the CDR3 DNA reads TGTGCCAGCAGCCAAGTTTCGACGGGTCAGCCCACCGGGGAGCTGTTTTTT. Protein product: CASSQVSTGQPTGELFF.

The genes are TRBV7-9 and TRBJ2-1, with a tentative D call TRBD2 (6 bases). This CDR3 spans 14 amino acids. Trimming took off 2 bases at V and 5 bases at J, with 10 bases between the two ends. Germline CDR1 and CDR2: SEHNR and FQNEAQ (reference sequence). In nucleotides, the CDR3 is TGTGCCAGCAGCTTATACCGGGAGCACAATGAGCAGTTCTTC. Translation: CASSLYREHNEQFF.

There are a few counts of this clone. V and J are TRBV19 and TRBJ1-6; D is unclear. The CDR3 extends over 12 amino acids. CDR1 and CDR2 from the germline V gene are LNHDA and SQIVND (reference sequence). The germline V and J ends were trimmed by 6 bases and 8 bases, with 8 bases remaining between them. In DNA form, the CDR3 reads TGTGCCAGTAGCTCGGCGGATTCACCCCTCCACTTT. This encodes CASSSADSPLHF.

The chain has TRBV9 and TRBJ2-7; 9 bases fit TRBD1. Trimming cost V 4 bases and J 5 bases; bases outside gene matches: 7. Per germline, CDR1 SGDLS and CDR2 YYNGEE. The CDR3 totals 14 residues. The CDR3 here is CASSPWTGVDEQYF. The CDR3, as DNA: TGTGCCAGCAGCCCATGGACAGGGGTGGACGAGCAGTACTTC.

The rearrangement joins TRBV11-2 to TRBJ2-7, with D maybe TRBD2 (6 bases). The CDR3 covers 15 residues. Trimming removed 1 base at V and 5 bases at J, with 15 bases between. Germline CDR1 reads SGHAT; CDR2 reads FQNNGV. The CDR3: CASSLAGSGFDEQYF. The CDR3 bases are TGTGCCAGCAGCTTAGCCGGGAGTGGGTTCGACGAGCAGTACTTC.

The chain joins TRBV6-6 to TRBJ2-5; 7 bases are a match to TRBD1. The length of the CDR3 is 15 residues. V lost 3 bases and J lost 0; bases outside the gene matches: 4. Germline CDR1 and CDR2: MNHNY and SVGAGI (reference sequence). CDR3 in amino acids: CASSYSTGHQETQYF. The DNA for the CDR3 is TGTGCCAGCAGTTATTCGACAGGGCACCAAGAGACCCAGTACTTC.

The rearrangement uses TRBV3-1 (or the pseudogene TRBV3-2) and TRBJ1-2; D is unresolved. The CDR3 totals 16 residues. CDR1 and CDR2 (germline): LGHDT, YNNKEL (reference sequence). Trimming took 1 base from V and 5 from J, leaving 17 bases between them. The CDR3 spells CASSQGNRIHPYGYTF. The CDR3 DNA is TGTGCCAGCAGCCAAGGTAACCGCATCCATCCTTATGGCTACACCTTC.